The clone carrying this TCR beta chain was seen a handful of times. The target antigen is unknown. These data are taken from a study of blood T cells in healthy people across ages. Combining a sample-barcoded 5' primer with a J-beta primer mix, a second PCR ran for roughly 7 to 11 cycles. MiXCR was run by TCRdb on the 5' RACE reads, yielding one entry per CDR3 protein. The repertoire holds some 1.8 million distinct CDR3 sequences, roughly two fifths seen once, with around 23% in the top ten. Per germline, CDR1 SQVTM and CDR2 ANQGSEA. There are 14 residues in the CDR3. Trimming stripped 1 base from V and 1 base from J, with 10 bases between. Regarding the study as a whole: Nothing was known about donor CMV status, and this possibly confounded expanded clonotype changes. Naive T cell percentage by flow cytometry tracked strongly with beta diversity.

The sample taken for sequencing was blood. The rearrangement joins TRBV29-1 to TRBJ1-2, with D uncertain. The sequence was collected from a human donor in good health. This chain's CDR3 is CSVEADQVNYGYTF. Written as DNA, the CDR3 is TGCAGCGTTGAAGCCGACCAAGTTAACTATGGCTACACCTTC.